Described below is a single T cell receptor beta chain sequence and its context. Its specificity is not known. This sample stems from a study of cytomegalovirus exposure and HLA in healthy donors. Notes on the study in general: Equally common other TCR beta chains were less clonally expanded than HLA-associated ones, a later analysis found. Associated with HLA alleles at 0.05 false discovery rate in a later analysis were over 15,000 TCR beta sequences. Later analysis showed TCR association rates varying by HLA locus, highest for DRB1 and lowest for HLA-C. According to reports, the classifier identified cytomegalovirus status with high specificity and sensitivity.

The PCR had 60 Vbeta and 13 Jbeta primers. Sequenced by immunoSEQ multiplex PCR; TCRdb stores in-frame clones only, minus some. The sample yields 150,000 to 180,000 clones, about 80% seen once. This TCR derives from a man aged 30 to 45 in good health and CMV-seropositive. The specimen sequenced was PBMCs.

CDR3 loop: CASSLGRQLNQPQHF. In DNA form, the CDR3 reads TGTGCCAGCAGTTTAGGCAGGCAGCTCAATCAGCCCCAGCATTTT. V is TRBV28 and J is TRBJ1-5; no clear D. This CDR3 is built from 15 residues. V shed 2 bases and J shed 3 bases, with 11 bases lying between them. CDR1 and CDR2 (germline): MDHEN, SYDVKM.